The TCR beta chain described here comes from a study of early T cells in non-severe SARS-CoV-2 infection. This clonotype showed up many times. Germline trimming cut 4 bases from V and 7 bases from J; bases unmatched to any gene: 8. The CDR3 covers 15 residues. In TCRdb, the 5' RACE reads were re-called with MiXCR into one record per CDR3 protein. The repertoire has around 76,000 distinct CDR3 sequences, 12% of them found once; the top ten carry about 3.9%. The V call is TRBV12-3 or TRBV12-4, the J call TRBJ2-1, with 9 positions matching TRBD2. The origin of this receptor is an adult who was a healthcare worker with PCR-confirmed SARS-CoV-2 infection or an uninfected control (not recorded which). Specimen: whole blood. The CDR3 is CASSSPGLAQNEQFF. As DNA, the CDR3 is TGTGCCAGCAGTTCTCCGGGACTAGCACAAAATGAGCAGTTCTTC.